These 6 T cell receptor beta chains share one sample of origin, sequenced in a study of CD8 T cells in ankylosing spondylitis. MiXCR, applied by TCRdb to the 5' RACE reads, yields one record per CDR3 protein. The sample has 210,000 or so distinct CDR3 sequences; 8% to 10% are singletons. The sequencing input was blood, either unsorted or a sorted T cell fraction (not recorded which). The receptors come from a female donor with ankylosing spondylitis or in good health (not recorded which).

This clonotype occurred many times. The genes are TRBV20-1 and TRBJ2-1; 9 bases match TRBD2. With V trimmed by 3 bases and J by 3 bases, 9 bases remained unmatched. Germline V gene sequence: CDR1 DFQATT, CDR2 SNEGSKA (reference sequence). This CDR3 is built from 16 residues. The CDR3, as DNA: TGCAGTGCTAGGTTGTTAGCGGGAGAGCTCTACAATGAGCAGTTCTTC. Translating it yields CSARLLAGELYNEQFF.

The gene calls are TRBV5-5 and TRBJ2-7; the D is unclear. Germline V gives CDR1 SGHKS, CDR2 YYEKEE (reference sequence). V lost 3 bases and J 1 base, leaving 11 bases between the germline ends. This CDR3 is built from 14 residues. The CDR3 here is CASSSPGLSYEQYF. In DNA, the CDR3 is TGTGCCAGCAGCTCACCGGGTTTATCCTACGAGCAGTACTTC. Using reference TRBV5-5 and TRBJ2-7 for the parts outside the CDR3, the full variable domain is DAGVTQSPTHLIKTRGQQVTLRCSPISGHKSVSWYQQVLGQGPQFIFQYYEKEERGRGNFPDRFSARQFPNYSSELNVNALLLGDSALYLCASSSPGLSYEQYFGPGTRLTVT.

This clonotype was recorded at least ten times. This chain connects TRBV10-3 to TRBJ2-1; TRBD2 might be the D (6 bases). Trimming pared 2 bases from V and 5 bases from J, leaving 7 bases between. Germline V gene data show CDR1 as ENHRY and CDR2 as SYGVKD. The CDR3 totals 13 residues. Here the CDR3 reads CAISERRDNEQFF. CDR3 DNA: TGTGCCATCAGTGAGAGGAGGGACAATGAGCAGTTCTTC.

This clonotype showed up many times. The chain joins TRBV7-2 to TRBJ1-2; 9 bases match TRBD1. Germline trimming cut 1 base from V and 6 bases from J; bases unmatched to any gene: 6. Per the germline V gene, CDR1 is SGHTA and CDR2 is FQGNSA. The CDR3 length is 15 residues. CDR3 in amino acids: CASSLGTGVKDGYTF. CDR3 sequence (DNA): TGTGCCAGCAGCTTAGGGACAGGGGTCAAGGATGGCTACACCTTC.

This clonotype was recorded many times. The CDR3 loop reads CASIPGWGRETQYF. The CDR3 DNA is TGTGCCAGCATCCCTGGGTGGGGTAGGGAGACCCAGTACTTC. This chain joins TRBV28 and TRBJ2-5; no reliable D call. Germline CDR1 reads MDHEN; CDR2 reads SYDVKM. The CDR3 sequence is 14 residues long. V lost 7 bases to trimming and J lost 5 bases, with 17 bases between them.

Note on this clonotype: A single base separates this from a much larger clone, so it may be a read error. The rearrangement joins TRBV3-1 to TRBJ2-7; tentatively, D is TRBD2 (5 bases). The CDR3 consists of 12 residues. Looked up from germline, CDR1 is LGHDT and CDR2 is YNNKEL (reference sequence). CDR3 loop: CTSSRMRDEQYF. The CDR3 nucleotides read TGTACCAGCAGCCGCATGAGGGACGAGCAGTACTTC.